Below, 9 T cell receptor beta chains from the same sample are listed, as sequenced in a study of high-grade serous ovarian cancer treatment subgroups (dated by TCRdb to the early 2020s). The method behind the library was the immunoSEQ multiplex PCR assay. This is the immuneACCESS table as TCRdb keeps it, with only in-frame sequences that have V and J called. A part of the clones is gone; compared with another copy, unresolved V genes explain less than half, and the rest is unexplained. Recorded for this sample are over 2,000 clones; roughly four fifths of them occurred a single time. Of the sample, 7% to 10% falls within the top ten clones. Collection of tumor samples took place before definitive surgery or chemotherapy. Specimen: tumor tissue. These TCRs come from a human donor with high-grade serous ovarian cancer.

The chain has TRBV7-3 and TRBJ2-3; D is unclear. Trimming took off 5 bases at V and 1 base at J, with 10 bases between the two ends. The CDR3 has 14 residues. In germline, CDR1 is SGHTA, CDR2 FQGTGA. The DNA for the CDR3 is TGTGCCAGCAGCCCCGGGCGTGGCACAGATACGCAGTATTTT. Translation: CASSPGRGTDTQYF.

This chain joins TRBV4-1 and TRBJ2-2; no firm D call. This CDR3 has 14 amino acids. V was cut by 1 base and J by 0 bases, with 3 bases left in between. Germline CDR1 and CDR2: MGHRA and YSYEKL. CDR3: CASSQGPNTGELFF. The CDR3 region has the DNA TGCGCCAGCAGCCAAGGGCCGAACACCGGGGAGCTGTTTTTT.

The V and J genes are TRBV5-1 and TRBJ2-3; 8 nucleotides line up with TRBD1. Trimming cost V 4 bases and J 4 bases; bases outside gene matches: 8. CDR3 length equals 15 residues. The germline CDR1 and CDR2 sequences are SGHRS and YFSETQ. The CDR3 sequence: CASSKIDRGPDTQYF. The CDR3 bases are TGCGCCAGCAGCAAAATTGACAGGGGCCCAGATACGCAGTATTTT. Looking up the rest from reference TRBV5-1 and TRBJ2-3 gives the full variable domain: KAGVTQTPRYLIKTRGQQVTLSCSPISGHRSVSWYQQTPGQGLQFLFEYFSETQRNKGNFPGRFSGRQFSNSRSEMNVSTLELGDSALYLCASSKIDRGPDTQYFGPGTRLTVL.

In its sample, this clone was seen once. V is TRBV5-1 and J is TRBJ2-1; possible D gene TRBD1, 5 bases. This CDR3 contains 15 residues. With 4 bases removed from V and 2 bases from J, the gap between germline ends came to 13 bases. The germline gives CDR1 SGHRS, CDR2 YFSETQ. This CDR3 is CASSALGATYNEQFF. CDR3 bases: TGCGCCAGCAGCGCTCTAGGGGCTACCTACAATGAGCAGTTCTTC.

J is TRBJ1-5 and V is TRBV2; no clear D gene. The CDR3 is 14 amino acids. Between the trimmed V and J ends, which lost 2 bases and 3 bases, there was a span of 8 bases. CDR1 is SNHLY, CDR2 FYNNEI, per germline. The DNA of the CDR3 is TGTGCCAGCAGTGAACGGCAGGCCAATCAGCCCCAGCATTTT. Translation: CASSERQANQPQHF.

The chain couples TRBV5-5 to TRBJ1-6; D is unresolved. The CDR3 is made up of 14 amino acids. V was shortened by 0 bases and J by 3 bases, with 4 bases between the two germline ends. Germline loops: CDR1 SGHKS, CDR2 YYEKEE (reference sequence). The CDR3 nucleotides are TGTGCCAGCAGCTTGGAAAACTATAATTCACCCCTCCACTTT. It encodes CASSLENYNSPLHF.

V and J are TRBV11-2 and TRBJ1-1; D remains ambiguous. The V end was cut by 2 bases, the J end by 0 bases, with 4 bases between. This CDR3 is 13 amino acids long. Per the germline V gene, CDR1 is SGHAT and CDR2 is FQNNGV. CDR3 nucleotide sequence: TGTGCCAGCAGCTTACCGCTGAACACTGAAGCTTTCTTT. This gives the protein CASSLPLNTEAFF. Based on the CDR3 plus reference TRBV11-2 and TRBJ1-1, the full variable domain is EAGVAQSPRYKIIEKRQSVAFWCNPISGHATLYWYQQILGQGPKLLIQFQNNGVVDDSQLPKDRFSAERLKGVDSTLKIQPAKLEDSAVYLCASSLPLNTEAFFGQGTRLTVV.

The sample holds a few counts of this clone. The chain recombines TRBV28 with TRBJ1-5; D not resolved. Germline CDR1 and CDR2: MDHEN and SYDVKM. V was shortened by 6 bases and J by 6 bases, with 12 bases between the two germline ends. This CDR3 region has 13 residues. This chain's CDR3 is CASRGGFGQPQHF. The CDR3 nucleotides read TGTGCCAGCAGGGGCGGGTTTGGTCAGCCCCAGCATTTT.

This clone was seen more than once but under ten times. The V gene is TRBV29-1, the J gene TRBJ1-2, with D perhaps TRBD1 (5 bases). Looked up from germline, CDR1 is SQVTM and CDR2 is ANQGSEA. Trimming took off 5 bases at V and 3 bases at J, with 13 bases between the two ends. This CDR3 contains 13 residues. The CDR3 DNA sequence: TGCAGCGTTTGGGACGGTAGGGACTATGGCTACACCTTC. It is translated as CSVWDGRDYGYTF.